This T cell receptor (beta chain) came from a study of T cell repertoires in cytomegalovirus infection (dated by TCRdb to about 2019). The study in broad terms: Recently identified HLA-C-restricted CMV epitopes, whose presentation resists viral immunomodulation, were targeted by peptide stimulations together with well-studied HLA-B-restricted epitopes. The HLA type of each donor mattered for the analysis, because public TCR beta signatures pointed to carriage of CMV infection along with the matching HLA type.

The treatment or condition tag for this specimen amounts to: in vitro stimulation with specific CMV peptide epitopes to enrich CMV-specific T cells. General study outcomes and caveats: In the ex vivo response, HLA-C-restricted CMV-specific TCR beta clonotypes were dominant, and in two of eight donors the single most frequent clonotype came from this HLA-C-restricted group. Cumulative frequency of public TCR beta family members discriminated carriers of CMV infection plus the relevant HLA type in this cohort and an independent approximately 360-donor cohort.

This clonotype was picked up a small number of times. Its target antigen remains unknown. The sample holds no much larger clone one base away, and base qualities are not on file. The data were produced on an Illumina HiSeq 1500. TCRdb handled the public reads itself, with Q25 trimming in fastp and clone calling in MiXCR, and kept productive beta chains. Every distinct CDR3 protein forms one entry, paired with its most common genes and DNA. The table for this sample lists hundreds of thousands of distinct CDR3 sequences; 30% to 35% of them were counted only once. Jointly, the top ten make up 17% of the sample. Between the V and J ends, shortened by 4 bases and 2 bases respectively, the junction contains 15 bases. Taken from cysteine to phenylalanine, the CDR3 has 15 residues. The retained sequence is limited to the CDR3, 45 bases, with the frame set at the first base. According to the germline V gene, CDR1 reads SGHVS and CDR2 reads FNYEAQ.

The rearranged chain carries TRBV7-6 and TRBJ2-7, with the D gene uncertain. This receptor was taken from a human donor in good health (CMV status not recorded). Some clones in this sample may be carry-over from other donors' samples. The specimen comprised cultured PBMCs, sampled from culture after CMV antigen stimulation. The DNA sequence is TGTGCCAGCAGCTCCTACCCGGACCAGACCTACGAGCAGTACTTC. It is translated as CASSSYPDQTYEQYF.